What follows describes a single TCR beta chain. The antigen is unknown. Patients were excluded for autoimmune disease history or systemic immunosuppression. This specimen belongs to a study of OX40 agonist ivuxolimab in advanced cancers. Looking at the study overall: The patients got ivuxolimab, which is an agonistic anti-OX40 (CD134) antibody. A diagnosis of hepatocellular carcinoma, melanoma, renal cell or head and neck cancer was present in dose-escalation patients. Study findings and constraints: Both CD4+ and CD8+ T cell populations in blood had undergone clonal expansion by week 6 at 0.1 to 3.0 mg/kg.

The CDR3 extends over 14 amino acids. Germline V gene data show CDR1 as SGDLS and CDR2 as YYNGEE. The V end was cut by 0 bases, the J end by 5 bases, with 8 bases between. Assay: immunoSEQ multiplex PCR; the TCRdb copy retains only in-frame clones and omits some. The sample yields more than 45,000 clones, roughly 82% seen once. This TCR came from an adult with an advanced solid tumor such as melanoma, head and neck, liver or kidney cancer. Sequencing was performed on CD4+ or CD8+ T cells sorted from blood, taken in a trial of the OX40 agonist ivuxolimab. The chain links TRBV9 to TRBJ1-4; tentatively, D is TRBD1 (6 bases). CDR3 bases: TGTGCCAGCAGCGTAGGAGGACAGAATGAAAAACTGTTTTTT. Residues: CASSVGGQNEKLFF. Supplemented by reference TRBV9 and TRBJ1-4, the full variable domain reads DSGVTQTPKHLITATGQRVTLRCSPRSGDLSVYWYQQSLDQGLQFLIQYYNGEERAKGNILERFSAQQFPDLHSELNLSSLELGDSALYFCASSVGGQNEKLFFGSGTQLSVL.